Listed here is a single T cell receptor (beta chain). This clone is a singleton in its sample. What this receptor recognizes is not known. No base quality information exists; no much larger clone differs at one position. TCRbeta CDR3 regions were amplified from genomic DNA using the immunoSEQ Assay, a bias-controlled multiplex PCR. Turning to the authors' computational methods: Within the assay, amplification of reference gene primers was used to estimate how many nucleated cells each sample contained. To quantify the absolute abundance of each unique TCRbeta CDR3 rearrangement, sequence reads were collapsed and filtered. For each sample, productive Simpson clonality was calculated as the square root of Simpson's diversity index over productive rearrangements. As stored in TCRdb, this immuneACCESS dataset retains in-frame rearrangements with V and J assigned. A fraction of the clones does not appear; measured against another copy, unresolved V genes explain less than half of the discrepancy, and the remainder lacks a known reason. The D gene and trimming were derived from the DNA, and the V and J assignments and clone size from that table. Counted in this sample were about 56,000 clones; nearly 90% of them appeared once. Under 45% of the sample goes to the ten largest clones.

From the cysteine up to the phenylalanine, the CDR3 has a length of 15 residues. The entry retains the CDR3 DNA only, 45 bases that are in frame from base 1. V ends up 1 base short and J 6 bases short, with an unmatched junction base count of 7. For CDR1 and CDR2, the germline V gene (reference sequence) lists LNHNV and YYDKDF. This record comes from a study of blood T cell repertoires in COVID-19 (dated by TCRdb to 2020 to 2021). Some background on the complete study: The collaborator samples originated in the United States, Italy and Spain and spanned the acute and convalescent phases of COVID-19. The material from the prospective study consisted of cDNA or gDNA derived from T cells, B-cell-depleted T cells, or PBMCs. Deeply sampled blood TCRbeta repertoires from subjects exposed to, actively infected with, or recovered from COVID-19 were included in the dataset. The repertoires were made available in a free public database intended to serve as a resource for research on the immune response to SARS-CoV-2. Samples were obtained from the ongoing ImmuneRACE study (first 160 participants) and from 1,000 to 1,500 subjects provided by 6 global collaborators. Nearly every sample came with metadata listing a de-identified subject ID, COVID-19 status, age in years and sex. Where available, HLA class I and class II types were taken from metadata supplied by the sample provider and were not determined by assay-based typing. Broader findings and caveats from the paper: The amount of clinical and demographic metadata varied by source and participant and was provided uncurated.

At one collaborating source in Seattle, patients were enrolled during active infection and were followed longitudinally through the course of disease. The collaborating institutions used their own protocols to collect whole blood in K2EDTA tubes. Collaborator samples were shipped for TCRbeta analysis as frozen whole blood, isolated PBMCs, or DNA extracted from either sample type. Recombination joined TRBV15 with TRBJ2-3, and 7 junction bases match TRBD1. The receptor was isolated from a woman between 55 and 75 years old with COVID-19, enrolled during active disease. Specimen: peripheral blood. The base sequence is TGTGCCACCAGCAGAGTTAGGGGGCGTTCGGATACGCAGTATTTT. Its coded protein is CATSRVRGRSDTQYF.